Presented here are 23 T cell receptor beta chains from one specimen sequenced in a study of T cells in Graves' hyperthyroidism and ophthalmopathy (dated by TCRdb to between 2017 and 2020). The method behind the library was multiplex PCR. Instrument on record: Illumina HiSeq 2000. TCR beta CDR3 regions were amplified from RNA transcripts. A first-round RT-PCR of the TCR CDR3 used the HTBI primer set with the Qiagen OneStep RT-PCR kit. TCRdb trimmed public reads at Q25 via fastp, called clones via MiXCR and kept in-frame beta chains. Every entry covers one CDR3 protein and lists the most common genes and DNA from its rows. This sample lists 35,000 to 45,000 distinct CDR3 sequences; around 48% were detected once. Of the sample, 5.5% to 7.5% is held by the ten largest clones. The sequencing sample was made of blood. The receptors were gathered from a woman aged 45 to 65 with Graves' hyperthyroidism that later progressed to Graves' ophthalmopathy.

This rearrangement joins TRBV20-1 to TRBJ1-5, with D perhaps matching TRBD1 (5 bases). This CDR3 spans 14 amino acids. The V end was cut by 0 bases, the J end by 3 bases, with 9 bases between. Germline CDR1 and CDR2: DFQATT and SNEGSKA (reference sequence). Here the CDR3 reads CSARDQGTNQPQHF. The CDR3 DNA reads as TGCAGTGCTAGAGATCAGGGTACCAATCAGCCCCAGCATTTT.

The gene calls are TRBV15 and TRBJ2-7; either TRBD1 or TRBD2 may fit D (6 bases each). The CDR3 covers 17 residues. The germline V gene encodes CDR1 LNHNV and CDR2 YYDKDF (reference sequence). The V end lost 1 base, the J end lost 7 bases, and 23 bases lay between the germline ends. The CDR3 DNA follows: TGTGCCACCAGCAGAGTTTTTGGGGGGCCCAACACCGGGGAGCAGTACTTC. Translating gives CATSRVFGGPNTGEQYF.

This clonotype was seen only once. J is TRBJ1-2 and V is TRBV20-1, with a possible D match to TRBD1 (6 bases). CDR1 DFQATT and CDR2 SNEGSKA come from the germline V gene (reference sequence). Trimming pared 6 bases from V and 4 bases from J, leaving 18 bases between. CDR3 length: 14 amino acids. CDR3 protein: CSASSPDRIYGYTF. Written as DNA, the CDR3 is TGCAGTGCCTCGTCCCCGGACAGAATCTATGGCTACACCTTC.

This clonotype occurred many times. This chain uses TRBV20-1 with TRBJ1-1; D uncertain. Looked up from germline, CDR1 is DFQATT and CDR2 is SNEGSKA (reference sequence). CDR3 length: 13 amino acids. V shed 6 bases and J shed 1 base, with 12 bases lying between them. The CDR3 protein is CSAIRDPNTEAFF. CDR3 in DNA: TGCAGTGCAATACGAGACCCGAACACTGAAGCTTTCTTT.

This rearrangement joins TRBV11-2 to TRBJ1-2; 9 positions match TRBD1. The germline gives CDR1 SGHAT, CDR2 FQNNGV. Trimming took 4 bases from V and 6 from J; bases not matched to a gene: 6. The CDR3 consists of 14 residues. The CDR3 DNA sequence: TGTGCCAGCAGCTCGCCGGGACAGGGTGATGGCTACACCTTC. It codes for CASSSPGQGDGYTF. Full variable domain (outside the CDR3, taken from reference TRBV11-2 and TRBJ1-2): EAGVAQSPRYKIIEKRQSVAFWCNPISGHATLYWYQQILGQGPKLLIQFQNNGVVDDSQLPKDRFSAERLKGVDSTLKIQPAKLEDSAVYLCASSSPGQGDGYTFGSGTRLTVV.

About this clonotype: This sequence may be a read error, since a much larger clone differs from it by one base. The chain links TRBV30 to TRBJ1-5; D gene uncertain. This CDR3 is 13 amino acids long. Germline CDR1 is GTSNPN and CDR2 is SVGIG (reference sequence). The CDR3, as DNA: TGTGCCCGGAGTTTGGGGATCGATCAGCCCCAGCATTTT. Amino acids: CARSLGIDQPQHF. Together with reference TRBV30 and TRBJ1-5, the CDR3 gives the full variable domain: SQTIHQWPATLVQPVGSPLSLECTVEGTSNPNLYWYRQAAGRGLQLLFYSVGIGQISSEVPQNLSASRPQDRQFILSSKKLLLSDSGFYLCARSLGIDQPQHFGDGTRLSIL.

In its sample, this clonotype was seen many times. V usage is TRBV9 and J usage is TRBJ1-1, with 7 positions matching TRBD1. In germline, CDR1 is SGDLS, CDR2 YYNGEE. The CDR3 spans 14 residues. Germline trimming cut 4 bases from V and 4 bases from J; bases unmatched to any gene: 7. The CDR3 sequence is CASSPRSGGTEAFF. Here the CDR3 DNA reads TGTGCCAGCAGCCCCCGGTCAGGGGGCACTGAAGCTTTCTTT. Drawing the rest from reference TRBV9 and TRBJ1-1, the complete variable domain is DSGVTQTPKHLITATGQRVTLRCSPRSGDLSVYWYQQSLDQGLQFLIQYYNGEERAKGNILERFSAQQFPDLHSELNLSSLELGDSALYFCASSPRSGGTEAFFGQGTRLTVV.

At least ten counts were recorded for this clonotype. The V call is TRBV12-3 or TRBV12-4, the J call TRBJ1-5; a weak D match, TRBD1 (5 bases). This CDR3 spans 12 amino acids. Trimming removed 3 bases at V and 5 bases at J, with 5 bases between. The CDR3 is CASSFRDQPQHF. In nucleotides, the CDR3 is TGTGCCAGCAGTTTCAGGGATCAGCCCCAGCATTTT.

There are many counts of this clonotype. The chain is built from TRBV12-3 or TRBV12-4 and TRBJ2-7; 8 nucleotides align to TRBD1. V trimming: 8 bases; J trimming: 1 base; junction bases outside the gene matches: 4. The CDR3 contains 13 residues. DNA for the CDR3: TGTGCCAGCCGGACAGGGCGATCCTACGAGCAGTACTTC. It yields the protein CASRTGRSYEQYF.

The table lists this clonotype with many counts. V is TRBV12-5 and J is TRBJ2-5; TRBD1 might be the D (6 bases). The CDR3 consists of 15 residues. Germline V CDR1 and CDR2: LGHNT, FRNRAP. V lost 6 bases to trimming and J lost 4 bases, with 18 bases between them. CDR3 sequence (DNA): TGTGCTAGTGGGTCCAAACAGGGAGTTGGAGAGACCCAGTACTTC. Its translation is CASGSKQGVGETQYF.

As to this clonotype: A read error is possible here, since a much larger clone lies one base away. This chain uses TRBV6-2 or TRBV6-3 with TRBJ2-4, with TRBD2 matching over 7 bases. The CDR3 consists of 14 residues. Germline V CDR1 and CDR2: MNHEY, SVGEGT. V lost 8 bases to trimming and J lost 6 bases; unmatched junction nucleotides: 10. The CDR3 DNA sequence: TGTGCCAGCGGCCCCCTTTGGGAGGGAAACATTCAGTACTTC. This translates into CASGPLWEGNIQYF.

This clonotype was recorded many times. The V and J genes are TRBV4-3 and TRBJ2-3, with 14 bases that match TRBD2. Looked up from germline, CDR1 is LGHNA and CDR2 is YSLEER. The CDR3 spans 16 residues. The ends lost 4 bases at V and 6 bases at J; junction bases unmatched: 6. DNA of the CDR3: TGCGCCAGCAGCCGGGGACTAGCGGGAGTGATTGATACGCAGTATTTT. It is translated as CASSRGLAGVIDTQYF.

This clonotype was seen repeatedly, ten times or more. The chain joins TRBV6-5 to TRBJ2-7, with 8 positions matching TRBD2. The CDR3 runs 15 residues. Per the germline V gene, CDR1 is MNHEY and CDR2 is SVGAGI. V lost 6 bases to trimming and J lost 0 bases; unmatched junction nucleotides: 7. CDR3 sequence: CASSSLAAGSYEQYF. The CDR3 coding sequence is TGTGCCAGCAGCTCACTAGCGGCCGGCTCCTACGAGCAGTACTTC.

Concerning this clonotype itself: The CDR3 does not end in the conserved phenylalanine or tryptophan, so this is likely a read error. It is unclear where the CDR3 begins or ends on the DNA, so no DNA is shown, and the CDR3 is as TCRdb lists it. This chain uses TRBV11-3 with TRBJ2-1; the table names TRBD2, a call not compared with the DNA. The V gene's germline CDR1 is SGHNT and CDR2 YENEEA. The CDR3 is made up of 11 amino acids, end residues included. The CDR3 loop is CASSLDSGRAY.

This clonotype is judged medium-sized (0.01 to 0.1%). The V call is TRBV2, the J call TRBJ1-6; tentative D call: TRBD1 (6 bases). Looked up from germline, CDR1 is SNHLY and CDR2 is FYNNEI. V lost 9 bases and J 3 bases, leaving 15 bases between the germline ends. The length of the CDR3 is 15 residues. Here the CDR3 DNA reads TGTGCCAGTGACAGGCTAAGTAACTATAATTCACCCCTCCACTTT. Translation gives CASDRLSNYNSPLHF.

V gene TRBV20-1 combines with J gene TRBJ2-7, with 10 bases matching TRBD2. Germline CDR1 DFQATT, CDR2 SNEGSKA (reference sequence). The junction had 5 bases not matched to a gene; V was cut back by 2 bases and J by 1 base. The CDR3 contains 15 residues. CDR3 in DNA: TGCAGTGCTAGACCCGGGACTAGCGCGTCCTACGAGCAGTACTTC. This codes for CSARPGTSASYEQYF.

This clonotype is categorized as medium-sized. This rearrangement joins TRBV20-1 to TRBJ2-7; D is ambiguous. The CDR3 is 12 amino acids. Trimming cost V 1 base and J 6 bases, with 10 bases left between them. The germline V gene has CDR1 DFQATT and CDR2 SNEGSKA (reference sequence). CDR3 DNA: TGCAGTGCTAGAGTGGCGGCGTTCGAGCAGTACTTC. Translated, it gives CSARVAAFEQYF.

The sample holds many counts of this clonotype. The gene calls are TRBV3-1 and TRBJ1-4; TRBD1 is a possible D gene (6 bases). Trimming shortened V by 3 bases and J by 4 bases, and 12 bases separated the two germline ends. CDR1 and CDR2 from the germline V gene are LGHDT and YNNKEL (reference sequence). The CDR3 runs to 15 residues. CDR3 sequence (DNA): TGTGCCAGCAGCCACAGACAGGAGAATAATGAAAAACTGTTTTTT. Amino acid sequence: CASSHRQENNEKLFF.

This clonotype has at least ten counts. The CDR3 nucleotides read TGTGCCAGCAGTTACTTTTACGAGCAGTACTTC. This translates into CASSYFYEQYF. V and J are TRBV6-2 or TRBV6-3 and TRBJ2-7; D ambiguous. Per the germline V gene, CDR1 is MNHEY and CDR2 is SVGEGT. The CDR3 is made up of 11 amino acids. Trimming took off 1 base at V and 4 bases at J, with 2 bases between the two ends.

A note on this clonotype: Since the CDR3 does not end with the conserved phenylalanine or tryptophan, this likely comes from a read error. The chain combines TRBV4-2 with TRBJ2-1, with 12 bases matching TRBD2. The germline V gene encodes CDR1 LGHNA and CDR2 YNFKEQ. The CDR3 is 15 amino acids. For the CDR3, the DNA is TGTGCCAGCAGCCGAGGACTAGCGGGGATCAATGGGCAGTTCTTA. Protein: CASSRGLAGINGQFL.

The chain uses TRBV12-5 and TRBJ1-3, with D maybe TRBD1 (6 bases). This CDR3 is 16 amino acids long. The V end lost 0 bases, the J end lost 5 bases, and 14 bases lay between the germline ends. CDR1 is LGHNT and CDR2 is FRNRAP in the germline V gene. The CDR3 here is CASGLVGGGRRNTIYF. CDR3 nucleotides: TGTGCTAGTGGTTTGGTGGGGGGCGGGCGCCGAAACACCATATATTTT. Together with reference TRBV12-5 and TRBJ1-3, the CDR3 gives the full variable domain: DARVTQTPRHKVTEMGQEVTMRCQPILGHNTVFWYRQTMMQGLELLAYFRNRAPLDDSGMPKDRFSAEMPDATLATLKIQPSEPRDSAVYFCASGLVGGGRRNTIYFGEGSWLTVV.

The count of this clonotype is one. The CDR3 reads CATSTLGQEAFF. CDR3 DNA: TGTGCCACCAGCACCCTGGGACAGGAAGCTTTCTTT. The gene calls are TRBV15 and TRBJ1-1; 7 bases fit TRBD1. CDR1 and CDR2 from the germline V gene are LNHNV and YYDKDF (reference sequence). This CDR3 comprises 12 residues. The V and J ends lost 4 bases and 8 bases, in that order; junction bases with no gene match: 4.

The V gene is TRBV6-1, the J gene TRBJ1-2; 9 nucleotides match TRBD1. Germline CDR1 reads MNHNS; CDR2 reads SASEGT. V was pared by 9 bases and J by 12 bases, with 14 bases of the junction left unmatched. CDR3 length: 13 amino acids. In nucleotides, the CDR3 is TGTGCCAGTCAGGGACAGGGAGGCACTGGAAACACCTTC. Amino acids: CASQGQGGTGNTF.